This T cell receptor beta chain was recorded in a study of T cell responses to AZD1222 COVID-19 vaccine. General study findings and limits: Most donors were white British, females outnumbered males, and clonal diversity was possibly underestimated. After the peak T cell response, and only then, were repertoires sampled.

This CDR3 comprises 16 residues. J gave up 4 bases and V 3 bases, and 8 bases lay outside the gene matches. From germline, CDR1 is LGHDT and CDR2 YNNKEL (reference sequence). Turning to this clone: Its antigen is not known.

The data were produced by immunoSEQ multiplex PCR, yet TCRdb's version contains in-frame clones alone and is incomplete. The sample lists 140,000 to 150,000 clones; about 92% were seen once. This specimen was peripheral blood, taken on day 0 of AZD1222 vaccination. The receptor's source is an adult in good health. The chain is built from TRBV3-1 (or the pseudogene TRBV3-2) and TRBJ1-4, with 7 nucleotides matching TRBD1. Written as DNA, the CDR3 is TGTGCCAGCAGCCACATGAGGACAGGAGGTAATGAAAAACTGTTTTTT. It codes for CASSHMRTGGNEKLFF.